Here is one TCR beta chain with its context. What this receptor recognizes is not known. Within one base of it there is no much larger clone, and no base qualities were kept. Library method: 5' RACE. The sequencing machine was an Illumina HiSeq 2500. The second PCR ran for about 7 to 11 cycles and used a J-beta primer mix along with a sample-barcoded 5' primer. A template-switch 5' adaptor carrying 12 random nucleotides introduced a unique molecular identifier onto each TCR beta cDNA molecule. Each sample yielded at least 2.5 million CDR3-containing paired-end reads. First-strand cDNA synthesis was performed from all RNA using the Mint cDNA synthesis kit, with priming by a TRBC-specific oligonucleotide. After uracil-DNA glycosylase treatment, a first 18-cycle PCR used universal primers M1SS and BC2_uni_R on all cDNA. The paper's processing steps were these. Each sample was normalized by randomly selecting 1 million high-quality reads, each carrying a distinct molecular identifier. Instead of being binned into consensus sequences, reads that shared molecular identifiers were thrown out. MiTCR, with a Q25 quality threshold and the strictest error-elimination algorithm, was used for CDR3 identification, clonotype clustering and error correction. A nonparametric unseen species model with Euler transformation was used to estimate a lower bound on total TCR beta diversity. The raw public data were reprocessed by TCRdb itself: fastp quality trimming at Q25, MiXCR clonotype calling, in-frame beta chains only. Every CDR3 protein is listed once, alongside the most common genes and DNA of its rows. The V and J calls, along with clone size, are taken from TCRdb and not from the paper's own processing. The sample table lists approximately 1.5 million distinct CDR3 sequences, approximately 43% of them with a count of one. The ten largest clones take up under 5% of the sample.

These data are taken from a study of blood T cells in healthy people across ages (dated by TCRdb to the mid-2010s). Concerning the study at large: In model experiments, roughly one uniquely barcoded TCR beta cDNA molecule per two T cells was captured by template switching. To track age-related changes in TCR beta repertoire diversity, the study relied on deep sequencing normalized with unique cDNA molecular identifiers. The donors were split into four age groups: young (average about 15 years), middle-aged (roughly 42), aged (about 56) and long-lived (over 80). To avoid experimental bias, donors of different ages were spread randomly across the sequencing lanes. Using the same blood draw, the study looked at two additional independent replicas of 1 million unique cDNA reads for two donors, one aged 18 to 30 and the other aged 80 or older. Overall study results and their limits: Observed TCR beta diversity per million T cells fell roughly linearly with age, and a significant reduction was already apparent by age around 40. Conclusive comparison of naive and antigen-experienced compartments was prevented by the profiling of bulk unsorted PBMCs. Because donor CMV infection status was unknown, age-related changes in expanded clonotypes were potentially confounded. Observed TCR beta diversity correlated strongly with the percentage of naive T cells measured by flow cytometry. Compared with the aged group, more naive CD4+ T cells, fewer expanded clones and increased TCR diversity were shown by the long-lived group, suggesting age selection. Total diversity estimates from one million sequenced T cells were considered lower bounds and underestimates.

The donors were around 39 Caucasian individuals from Russia, aged roughly 6 to 100 years, who were systemically healthy. Each donor gave ten milliliters of peripheral blood, drawn into EDTA-treated Vacutainer tubes. Ficoll-Paque density-gradient centrifugation was used to isolate PBMCs, with at least 6 million per sample. Total RNA was extracted from PBMCs with Trizol reagent, with at least 6 micrograms obtained per sample. For every donor, flow cytometry on a PBMC aliquot measured the percentage of naive CD45RAhigh/CD27high T cells. The trim is 6 bases for V and 7 bases for J, with a gap of 12 bases between the germline ends. The CDR3 numbers 12 residues from cysteine through phenylalanine. The kept DNA is CDR3 alone, 36 bases in frame from the first base.

The sample comprised blood. The chain is assembled from TRBV12-3 or TRBV12-4 and TRBJ1-1, with no confident D gene call. The clonotype was recovered from a young woman in good health. This receptor has the CDR3 CASRAPTGEAFF. The nucleotide sequence reads as follows: TGTGCCAGCAGAGCCCCTACGGGTGAAGCTTTCTTT.